This T cell receptor beta chain is from a study of T cell responses to AZD1222 COVID-19 vaccine. Study as a whole: Researchers grouped second doses given at about 4 or about 12 weeks into one pool. Study outcomes and limitations: A rise in Spike-specific TCR breadth and depth followed two AZD1222 doses. Seropositivity was recorded at baseline in only five to seven AZD1222 recipients.

This CDR3 is 15 amino acids long. V was clipped by 3 bases and J by 4 bases; unmatched bases: 6. Germline V gives CDR1 LGHNA, CDR2 YNFKEQ. Data came from immunoSEQ multiplex PCR; TCRdb stores just in-frame clones and leaves some out. Of 100,000 to 150,000 clones in the sample, approximately 85% were seen once. Comment on this clone: Its antigen is unknown.

The V gene is TRBV4-2, the J gene TRBJ2-7; 10 bases match TRBD1. The sequence was obtained from an adult in good health. Source: peripheral blood, taken on day 0 of AZD1222 vaccination. The DNA of the CDR3 is TGTGCCAGCAGCCAGCTACCGGGACAGGGGTACGAGCAGTACTTC. It codes for CASSQLPGQGYEQYF.